This T cell receptor beta chain comes out of a study of tumor and adjacent non-tumor tissue in lung cancer. As for the study in general: Aged about 31 to 80 years, patients included nine to ten men and about five women with stage I to III disease. Study findings and constraints: Tumor TCR diversity, when higher, was linked to shorter survival. TCR diversity was significantly greater in tumor than normal lung tissue.

Three rounds of nested PCR, following a modified ARM-PCR protocol, produced the TCRbeta library. TCRdb passed the multiplex PCR reads through MiXCR, listing each CDR3 protein once. The sample has roughly 81,000 distinct CDR3 sequences; 55% to 70% are singletons. RNA was extracted from bulk tissue without any cell sorting. Donors were chemotherapy-naive, newly diagnosed lung cancer surgical patients in China, August–late 2014. The sample holds a few counts of this clonotype. Its target is unknown. The junction does not match germline at one end; this may be a read error. Germline CDR1 is MNHNS and CDR2 is SASEGT. This CDR3 contains 16 residues.

The sequence was obtained from a woman aged 65 to 85 with non-small cell lung cancer. The chain has TRBV6-1 and TRBJ1-5, with a possible D match to TRBD1 (6 bases). Material for sequencing was lung tumor tissue. The CDR3 coding sequence is TGTGCCAGTAGTCCCCTTGGGGGGACACGCAATCAGCACCAGCATTTT. Encoded protein: CASSPLGGTRNQHQHF.